These T cell receptor beta chains were read from a single sample in a study of preoperative IRX-2 immunotherapy in early breast cancer. The protocol was immunoSEQ multiplex PCR, while the TCRdb copy is restricted to in-frame clones and leaves out a portion. The sample lists about 98,000 clones; 86% were seen once. This specimen was tumor tissue, taken after IRX-2 immunotherapy. All receptors come from a human donor with breast cancer. CDR3s include the opening cysteine and the closing phenylalanine or tryptophan. D genes are given only for firm matches. Not all rows give a size; the values are once, few, many and, for expanded clones, a class.

D gene: -; J gene: TRBJ1-1; V gene: TRBV18; clone size: once; CDR3 protein: CASSGQEGTEAFF; CDR3 DNA: TGTGCCAGCTCGGGGCAGGAGGGCACTGAAGCTTTCTTT
D gene: -; J gene: TRBJ2-2; V gene: TRBV6-8; clone size: -; CDR3 protein: CASRGQQANTGELFF; CDR3 DNA: TGTGCCAGCAGAGGGCAACAGGCGAACACCGGGGAGCTGTTTTTT
D gene: -; J gene: TRBJ1-4; V gene: TRBV11-3; clone size: -; CDR3 protein: CASSENTVGRSEKLFF; CDR3 DNA: TGTGCCAGCAGCGAAAACACAGTAGGCCGGTCTGAAAAACTGTTTTTT
D gene: -; J gene: TRBJ1-4; V gene: TRBV18; clone size: -; CDR3 protein: CASSPKDVRATNEKLFF; CDR3 DNA: TGTGCCAGCTCACCAAAGGACGTCAGGGCTACTAATGAAAAACTGTTTTTT
D gene: TRBD2; J gene: TRBJ2-7; V gene: TRBV18; clone size: -; CDR3 protein: CASSAYSGSNYEQYF; CDR3 DNA: TGTGCCAGCTCCGCCTATAGCGGGAGTAACTACGAGCAGTACTTC
D gene: TRBD2; J gene: TRBJ2-3; V gene: TRBV5-1; clone size: -; CDR3 protein: CASSLELAGGMAQYF; CDR3 DNA: TGCGCCAGCAGCTTGGAGCTAGCGGGGGGGATGGCGCAGTATTTT
D gene: -; J gene: TRBJ2-7; V gene: TRBV28; clone size: -; CDR3 protein: CASSFHGRVPYEQYF; CDR3 DNA: TGTGCCAGCAGTTTCCATGGCAGGGTCCCCTACGAGCAGTACTTC
D gene: TRBD1; J gene: TRBJ2-6; V gene: TRBV19; clone size: once; CDR3 protein: CAAGGQGSSGANVLTF; CDR3 DNA: TGTGCCGCTGGAGGACAGGGCAGCTCTGGGGCCAACGTCCTGACTTTC
D gene: -; J gene: TRBJ1-5; V gene: TRBV28; clone size: -; CDR3 protein: CASSLGRHSNQPQHF; CDR3 DNA: TGTGCCAGCAGTTTAGGTCGGCATAGCAATCAGCCCCAGCATTTT
D gene: -; J gene: TRBJ2-6; V gene: TRBV15; clone size: few; CDR3 protein: CATMGGSDSSGANVLTF; CDR3 DNA: TGTGCCACCATGGGGGGCAGTGACAGCTCTGGGGCCAACGTCCTGACTTTC
D gene: TRBD1; J gene: TRBJ1-4; V gene: TRBV25-1; clone size: -; CDR3 protein: CASSEGTGATNEKLFF; CDR3 DNA: TGTGCCAGCAGTGAAGGGACAGGGGCAACTAATGAAAAACTGTTTTTT
D gene: -; J gene: TRBJ1-3; V gene: TRBV7-1; clone size: -; CDR3 protein: CASSPGQGENAIYF; CDR3 DNA: TGTGCCAGCAGCCCTGGGCAGGGAGAGAACGCCATATATTTT
D gene: -; J gene: TRBJ2-2; V gene: TRBV6-8; clone size: -; CDR3 protein: CASSSGLGNTGELFF; CDR3 DNA: TGTGCCAGCAGTTCCGGACTGGGGAACACCGGGGAGCTGTTTTTT
D gene: TRBD2; J gene: TRBJ2-7; V gene: TRBV18; clone size: -; CDR3 protein: CASSPSTSGYEQYF; CDR3 DNA: TGTGCCAGCTCACCATCGACTAGCGGCTACGAGCAGTACTTC
D gene: -; J gene: TRBJ2-3; V gene: TRBV6-8; clone size: -; CDR3 protein: CASVAESTDTQYF; CDR3 DNA: TGTGCCAGCGTAGCGGAAAGCACAGATACGCAGTATTTT
D gene: -; J gene: TRBJ2-7; V gene: TRBV29-1; clone size: -; CDR3 protein: CSVSGSSYEQYF; CDR3 DNA: TGCAGCGTTAGCGGCAGCTCCTACGAGCAGTACTTC